This T cell receptor beta chain is from a study of cytomegalovirus exposure and HLA in healthy donors. Study-wide results and caveats: Several top significant clusters appeared, in a later analysis, to be linked to common viral pathogens. 164 TCR beta chains were listed as cytomegalovirus-associated.

The PCR used 60 Vbeta and 13 Jbeta primers. Assay: immunoSEQ multiplex PCR; the TCRdb copy retains only in-frame clones and omits some. This table holds 80,000 to 95,000 clones, about 63% found once. The sample holds a few counts of this clone. Its antigen is as yet unknown. Germline loops: CDR1 SEHNR, CDR2 FQNEAQ (reference sequence). The CDR3 covers 16 residues. J lost 4 bases, V lost 5 bases, and 9 bases had no gene match. The TCR comes from a woman in her 30s in good health and CMV-seronegative. The gene calls are TRBV7-9 and TRBJ1-5, with 9 bases aligning to TRBD1. Sequenced sample: PBMCs. This CDR3 is CASSRTDRGENQPQHF. The CDR3 nucleotides are TGTGCCAGCAGCAGAACAGACAGGGGGGAAAATCAGCCCCAGCATTTT.